These 24 T cell receptor beta chains were sequenced from one sample in a study of regulatory T cells in long-lasting Graves disease. Arm-PCR of CDR3 regions with iRepertoire HTBI primers generated TCR beta libraries. TCRdb reprocessed the multiplex PCR reads with MiXCR, giving one entry per CDR3 protein. The sample carries about 540,000 distinct CDR3 sequences, 13% recorded once. Time point meaning: newly diagnosed GD, antithyroid drugs for less than 3 months. Isolated PBMC RNA provided the starting material for the TCR library. These data were also reused for a study on T cells in Graves' hyperthyroidism and ophthalmopathy.

The specimen was peripheral blood mononuclear cells (PBMCs), collected at new diagnosis, from a patient treated with antithyroid drugs. Source of these receptors: a man between 25 and 39 years old with Graves disease.

The chain has TRBV25-1 and TRBJ2-2; 8 bases line up with TRBD2. The germline CDR1 and CDR2 sequences are MGHDK and SYGVNS. V shed 5 bases and J 2 bases; nucleotides not matched to a gene: 7. The CDR3 sequence is 16 residues long. The CDR3 bases are TGTGCCAGCAGTCGGGGGGGAAGATTTAACACCGGGGAGCTGTTTTTT. Its protein is CASSRGGRFNTGELFF.

This clonotype was counted many times. The chain has TRBV6-1 and TRBJ1-2; D is ambiguous. Trimming took off 6 bases at V and 4 bases at J, with 12 bases between the two ends. This CDR3 is 13 amino acids long. Germline V gene data show CDR1 as MNHNS and CDR2 as SASEGT. In DNA form, the CDR3 reads TGTGCCAGCAGGCAGGAGGGAATCTATGGCTACACCTTC. Its translation: CASRQEGIYGYTF.

This clonotype was seen a handful of times. The CDR3 sequence: CASSRSGSLAPDTQYF. CDR3 coding DNA: TGTGCCAGCAGCCGTAGCGGGAGTTTAGCCCCCGATACGCAGTATTTT. The rearrangement joins TRBV5-5 to TRBJ2-3; 9 nucleotides agree with TRBD2. The germline CDR1 and CDR2 sequences are SGHKS and YYEKEE (reference sequence). The V segment lost 4 bases and the J segment 6 bases; nucleotides outside the gene matches: 12. The CDR3 has 16 residues.

The sample holds many counts of this clonotype. V usage is TRBV12-3 or TRBV12-4 and J usage is TRBJ2-5; D gene uncertain. V lost 3 bases and J 2 bases, leaving 7 bases between the germline ends. The CDR3 has 13 amino acids. This CDR3 is CASSFRRQETQYF. The CDR3 DNA is TGTGCCAGCAGTTTTCGGAGACAAGAGACCCAGTACTTC.

This clonotype was detected ten times or more. The chain couples TRBV24-1 to TRBJ2-3; TRBD1 matches at 8 bases. The CDR3 is made up of 16 amino acids. With V trimmed by 2 bases and J by 2 bases, 5 bases remained unmatched. Per germline, CDR1 KGHDR and CDR2 SFDVKD. The CDR3 region has the DNA TGTGCCACCAGTGATTCCGGACAGGGATTCACAGATACGCAGTATTTT. Protein: CATSDSGQGFTDTQYF.

This clonotype was counted ten times or more. The chain has TRBV12-3 or TRBV12-4 and TRBJ2-5; D is possibly TRBD1 or TRBD2 (5 bases each). This CDR3 has 14 residues. V was pared by 10 bases and J by 6 bases, with 21 bases between. For the CDR3, the DNA is TGTGCCATCCGGGTACTGGGGGAGAGAAAGACCCAGTACTTC. This codes for CAIRVLGERKTQYF.

Many counts were recorded for this clonotype. This chain joins TRBV5-6 and TRBJ2-1, with D possibly matching TRBD2 (5 bases). Trimming pared 2 bases from V and 1 base from J, leaving 10 bases between. Germline V CDR1 and CDR2: SGHDT, YYEEEE. The CDR3 totals 15 residues. CDR3 residues: CASSFSPGSYNEQFF. DNA of the CDR3: TGTGCCAGCAGCTTCAGTCCGGGGTCCTACAATGAGCAGTTCTTC. Full variable domain (rest looked up from reference TRBV5-6 and TRBJ2-1): DAGVTQSPTHLIKTRGQQVTLRCSPKSGHDTVSWYQQALGQGPQFIFQYYEEEERQRGNFPDRFSGHQFPNYSSELNVNALLLGDSALYLCASSFSPGSYNEQFFGPGTRLTVL.

Only a few counts were recorded for this clonotype. A much larger clone lies one base from this, so it may be a read error. The chain combines TRBV24-1 with TRBJ2-3; 7 bases map to TRBD2. There are 16 residues in the CDR3. Germline-derived CDR1 and CDR2 are KGHDR and SFDVKD. CDR3 coding DNA: TGTGCCACCGGTGACCTGGGACTACCCAGCACAGATACGCAGTATTTT. Its translation: CATGDLGLPSTDTQYF.

A few counts support this clonotype. V gene TRBV3-1 combines with J gene TRBJ1-4, with TRBD1 as a possible D gene (6 bases). CDR1 LGHDT and CDR2 YNNKEL come from the germline V gene (reference sequence). The CDR3 extends over 15 amino acids. The germline V and J ends were trimmed by 4 bases and 5 bases, with 14 bases remaining between them. The CDR3 region has the DNA TGTGCCAGCAGCCCGGGGACGGGGGCAAATGAAAAACTGTTTTTT. Translated, it gives CASSPGTGANEKLFF.

The V and J genes are TRBV30 and TRBJ2-5; possibly TRBD2 for D (5 bases). The CDR3 runs to 13 residues. CDR1 is GTSNPN and CDR2 is SVGIG in the germline V gene (reference sequence). Trimming removed 2 bases from V and 5 bases from J, with 12 bases in between. The CDR3 nucleotides read TGTGCCTGGAGTAACGGGGTGTGGGAGACCCAGTACTTC. Residues: CAWSNGVWETQYF.

This clonotype was observed at least ten times. V gene TRBV5-1 combines with J gene TRBJ2-1; D remains ambiguous. This CDR3 has 13 residues. Germline V gene data show CDR1 as SGHRS and CDR2 as YFSETQ. V lost 0 bases to trimming and J lost 6 bases, with 7 bases between them. The CDR3 coding sequence is TGCGCCAGCAGCTTGGAAGTGTCCAATGAGCAGTTCTTC. It specifies CASSLEVSNEQFF. Complete variable domain (other parts from reference TRBV5-1 and TRBJ2-1): KAGVTQTPRYLIKTRGQQVTLSCSPISGHRSVSWYQQTPGQGLQFLFEYFSETQRNKGNFPGRFSGRQFSNSRSEMNVSTLELGDSALYLCASSLEVSNEQFFGPGTRLTVL.

This clonotype has a count of ten or more. The rearrangement uses TRBV30 and TRBJ2-2; D gene uncertain. Germline V gene data show CDR1 as GTSNPN and CDR2 as SVGIG (reference sequence). V was clipped by 4 bases and J by 8 bases, with 11 bases between them. The CDR3 extends over 12 amino acids. The CDR3 DNA reads as TGTGCCTGGACAGCGTTCAGGGGGGAGCTGTTTTTT. Amino acid sequence: CAWTAFRGELFF.

This clonotype was seen repeatedly, ten times or more. The V and J genes are TRBV2 and TRBJ2-3; D call uncertain. Between the trimmed V and J ends, which lost 7 bases and 5 bases, there was a span of 7 bases. CDR3 size: 11 residues. Germline loops: CDR1 SNHLY, CDR2 FYNNEI. Written as DNA, the CDR3 is TGTGCCAGCATGCTCAAAGATACGCAGTATTTT. Encoded protein: CASMLKDTQYF.

This clonotype was picked up a small number of times. J is TRBJ2-7 and V is TRBV7-6; 15 bases match TRBD2. Trimming at V came to 5 bases and at J to 6 bases, leaving 11 bases not matched to a gene. This CDR3 has 17 residues. Per the germline V gene, CDR1 is SGHVS and CDR2 is FNYEAQ. The CDR3: CASSRTSGRVYSFEQYF. Here the CDR3 DNA reads TGTGCCAGCAGCAGGACTAGCGGGAGGGTGTATTCTTTCGAGCAGTACTTC.

This clonotype was picked up many times. This chain links TRBV9 with TRBJ2-3; 13 bases are a match to TRBD2. The CDR3 totals 17 residues. After removal of 4 bases from V and 3 bases from J, the junction contained 8 bases not matched to a gene. Germline CDR1 and CDR2: SGDLS and YYNGEE. Here the CDR3 DNA reads TGTGCCAGCAGCTTGACGACTAGCGGGAGGTATACAGATACGCAGTATTTT. The encoded protein is CASSLTTSGRYTDTQYF. The complete variable domain, with remaining parts taken from reference TRBV9 and TRBJ2-3, reads DSGVTQTPKHLITATGQRVTLRCSPRSGDLSVYWYQQSLDQGLQFLIQYYNGEERAKGNILERFSAQQFPDLHSELNLSSLELGDSALYFCASSLTTSGRYTDTQYFGPGTRLTVL.

This clonotype was counted only a few times. The V call is TRBV4-1, the J call TRBJ1-2; no reliable D call. Germline CDR1 and CDR2: MGHRA and YSYEKL. Trimming shortened V by 0 bases and J by 4 bases, and 12 bases separated the two germline ends. This CDR3 is built from 15 residues. CDR3 amino acids: CASSQDRVSLYGYTF. The CDR3 region has the DNA TGCGCCAGCAGCCAAGATAGGGTTTCACTCTATGGCTACACCTTC.

This clonotype was seen at least ten times. The chain recombines TRBV6-1 with TRBJ2-3; TRBD1 aligns across 7 bases. Trimming cost V 4 bases and J 5 bases; bases outside gene matches: 9. There are 15 residues in the CDR3. Germline assignment: CDR1 MNHNS and CDR2 SASEGT. Here the CDR3 reads CASSASTGVEDTQYF. CDR3 nucleotide sequence: TGTGCCAGCAGTGCCTCAACAGGGGTCGAAGATACGCAGTATTTT.

This clonotype was seen ten or more times. J is TRBJ2-5 and V is TRBV5-6, with 9 positions matching TRBD2. J lost 3 bases, V lost 0 bases, and 3 bases had no gene match. CDR1 is SGHDT, CDR2 YYEEEE, per germline. CDR3 length: 15 amino acids. The CDR3 is CASSLEGLAKETQYF. CDR3 nucleotide sequence: TGTGCCAGCAGCTTGGAGGGACTAGCCAAAGAGACCCAGTACTTC.

The chain carries TRBV29-1 and TRBJ2-1; D might be TRBD2 (5 bases). This CDR3 region has 11 residues. V lost 4 bases to trimming and J lost 11 bases, with 12 bases between them. The germline gives CDR1 SQVTM, CDR2 ANQGSEA. In DNA form, the CDR3 reads TGCAGCGTTGGTAAAGGGAGTCAGCAGTTCTTC. Translation gives CSVGKGSQQFF.

The chain recombines TRBV9 with TRBJ2-3, with D possibly TRBD1 on 6 matching bases. Germline loops: CDR1 SGDLS, CDR2 YYNGEE. Deletions cut 2 bases from V and 2 bases from J, with 12 bases between. This CDR3 is 15 amino acids long. CDR3 amino acids: CASSVDSISTDTQYF. CDR3 nucleotides: TGTGCCAGCAGCGTGGACAGTATATCCACAGATACGCAGTATTTT.

This clonotype was observed a single time. The junction shows a germline mismatch at one end, possibly a read error. CDR3 sequence: CASRAGGNTEELFF. For the CDR3, the DNA is TGTGCCAGCAGAGCAGGGGGCAACACCGAGGAGCTGTTTTTT. This sequence joins TRBV28 and TRBJ2-2; 8 nucleotides match TRBD1. CDR1 is MDHEN and CDR2 is SYDVKM in the germline V gene. CDR3 length: 14 amino acids.

This clonotype came up many times. V usage is TRBV24-1 and J usage is TRBJ2-5, with D possibly being TRBD2 (5 bases). Germline CDR1 and CDR2: KGHDR and SFDVKD. The length of the CDR3 is 16 residues. The V gene lost 3 bases and the J gene lost 0 bases, with 13 bases spanning the gap. CDR3 region: CATSDSKPGNQETQYF. The CDR3 DNA sequence: TGTGCCACCAGTGATAGCAAACCGGGAAACCAAGAGACCCAGTACTTC.

This clonotype was seen only a few times. V is TRBV6-1 and J is TRBJ2-1; D remains ambiguous. Germline-derived CDR1 and CDR2 are MNHNS and SASEGT. Trimming removed 8 bases at V and 6 bases at J, with 11 bases between. The CDR3 covers 12 residues. The CDR3 spells CASWFGFNEQFF. The CDR3 region has the DNA TGTGCCAGCTGGTTCGGATTCAATGAGCAGTTCTTC.

This clonotype occurred many times. This chain uses TRBV27 with TRBJ2-5; possible D gene TRBD2, 7 bases. Trimming cost V 4 bases and J 4 bases, with 13 bases left between them. This CDR3 comprises 14 residues. Germline V gives CDR1 MNHEY, CDR2 SMNVEV (reference sequence). CDR3 region: CASSSLRGAETQYF. In DNA, the CDR3 is TGTGCCAGCAGTTCACTTCGGGGGGCAGAGACCCAGTACTTC.